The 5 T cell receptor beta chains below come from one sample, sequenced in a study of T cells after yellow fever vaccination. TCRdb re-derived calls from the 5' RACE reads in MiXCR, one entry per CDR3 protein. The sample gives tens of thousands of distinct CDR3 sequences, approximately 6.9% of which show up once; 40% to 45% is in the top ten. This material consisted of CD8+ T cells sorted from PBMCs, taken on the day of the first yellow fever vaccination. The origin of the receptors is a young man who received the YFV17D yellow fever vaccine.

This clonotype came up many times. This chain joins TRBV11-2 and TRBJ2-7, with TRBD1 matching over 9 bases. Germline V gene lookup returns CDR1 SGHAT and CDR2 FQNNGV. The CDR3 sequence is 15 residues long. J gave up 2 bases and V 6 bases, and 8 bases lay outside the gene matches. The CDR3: CASSWGQGRAYEQYF. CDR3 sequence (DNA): TGTGCCAGCAGTTGGGGACAGGGAAGAGCCTACGAGCAGTACTTC.

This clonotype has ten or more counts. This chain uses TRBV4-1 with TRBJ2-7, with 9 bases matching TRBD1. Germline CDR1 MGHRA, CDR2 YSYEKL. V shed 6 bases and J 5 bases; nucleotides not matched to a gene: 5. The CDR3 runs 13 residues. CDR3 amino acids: CASRGQGVHEQYF. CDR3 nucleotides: TGCGCCAGCAGGGGACAGGGCGTCCACGAGCAGTACTTC.

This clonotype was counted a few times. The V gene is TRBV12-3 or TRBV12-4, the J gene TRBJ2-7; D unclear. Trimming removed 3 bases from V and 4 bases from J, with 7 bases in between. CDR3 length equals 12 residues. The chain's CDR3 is CASSLAVYEQYF. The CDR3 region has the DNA TGTGCCAGCAGTTTGGCAGTTTACGAGCAGTACTTC.

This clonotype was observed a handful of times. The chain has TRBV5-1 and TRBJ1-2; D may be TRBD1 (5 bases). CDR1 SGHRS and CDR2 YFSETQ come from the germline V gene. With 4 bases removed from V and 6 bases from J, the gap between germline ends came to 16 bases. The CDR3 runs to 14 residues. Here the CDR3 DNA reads TGCGCCAGCAGCCGGGGGACTATGATAGATGGCTACACCTTC. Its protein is CASSRGTMIDGYTF.

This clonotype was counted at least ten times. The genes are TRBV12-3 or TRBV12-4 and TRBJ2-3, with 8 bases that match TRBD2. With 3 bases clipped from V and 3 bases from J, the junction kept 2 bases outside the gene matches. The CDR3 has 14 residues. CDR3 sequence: CASSFGGGTDTQYF. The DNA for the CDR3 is TGTGCCAGCAGTTTCGGCGGGGGGACAGATACGCAGTATTTT.